The rows below give T cell receptor beta chains drawn from one sample of a study of blood T cell repertoires in COVID-19. Measured with immunoSEQ multiplex PCR; TCRdb has only the in-frame clones, and not every one. The data show approximately 100,000 clones, around 78% seen once. The sample comprised peripheral blood. The receptors here all came from a man aged 80 or over with COVID-19, enrolled during active disease. The CDR3 runs from the conserved cysteine through the conserved F or W. Each record gives: D gene, V gene, CDR3 length, CDR3 protein. D genes are given only for firm matches.

D gene: NA; V gene: TRBV11-3; CDR3 length: 12; CDR3 protein: CASSLDQGKQFF
D gene: NA; V gene: TRBV12-3/TRBV12-4; CDR3 length: 13; CDR3 protein: CASSPGWNQPQHF
D gene: NA; V gene: TRBV29-1; CDR3 length: 13; CDR3 protein: CSVVRTNQETQYF
D gene: NA; V gene: TRBV18; CDR3 length: 17; CDR3 protein: CASSLIDSPVRSSPLHF
D gene: NA; V gene: TRBV19; CDR3 length: 11; CDR3 protein: CASSIGTTQFF
D gene: NA; V gene: TRBV5-1; CDR3 length: 15; CDR3 protein: CASSLYGDGTGELFF
D gene: NA; V gene: TRBV21-1; CDR3 length: 15; CDR3 protein: CASSRLVTSYNEQFF
D gene: TRBD2; V gene: TRBV7-9; CDR3 length: 16; CDR3 protein: CASSPSGTSGGHEQFF
D gene: TRBD2; V gene: TRBV7-3; CDR3 length: 16; CDR3 protein: CASSLTGGANTGELFF
D gene: TRBD2; V gene: TRBV5-1; CDR3 length: 14; CDR3 protein: CASSPGLAGETQYF
D gene: TRBD2; V gene: TRBV5-5; CDR3 length: 14; CDR3 protein: CASSLGGGEGIQYF
D gene: TRBD2; V gene: TRBV29-1; CDR3 length: 16; CDR3 protein: CSVRTSGRANTGELFF
D gene: NA; V gene: TRBV15; CDR3 length: 16; CDR3 protein: CATSRGETGGGYGYTF
D gene: TRBD1; V gene: TRBV6-2/TRBV6-3; CDR3 length: 14; CDR3 protein: CASSIQGAADEQFF
D gene: NA; V gene: TRBV6-1; CDR3 length: 15; CDR3 protein: CASSEAPADTYEQYF
D gene: TRBD1; V gene: TRBV6-4; CDR3 length: 15; CDR3 protein: CASSRTGELGDTQYF
D gene: NA; V gene: TRBV7-8; CDR3 length: 13; CDR3 protein: CASSLGQLTEAFF
D gene: NA; V gene: TRBV27; CDR3 length: 12; CDR3 protein: CASTGRGYGYTF
D gene: NA; V gene: TRBV13; CDR3 length: 13; CDR3 protein: CASSLGRGWGYTF
D gene: TRBD1; V gene: TRBV4-3; CDR3 length: 15; CDR3 protein: CASSQAVLTGYGYTF
D gene: TRBD2; V gene: TRBV28; CDR3 length: 16; CDR3 protein: CASRPRGVANTGELFF
D gene: NA; V gene: TRBV7-9; CDR3 length: 12; CDR3 protein: CASSPQGDTQYF
D gene: TRBD2; V gene: TRBV9; CDR3 length: 19; CDR3 protein: CASSVEGLAGGALYNEQFF
D gene: NA; V gene: TRBV28; CDR3 length: 11; CDR3 protein: CASRTGPEQYF
D gene: NA; V gene: TRBV9; CDR3 length: 15; CDR3 protein: CASSVGGSGTDTQYF
D gene: TRBD2; V gene: TRBV7-2; CDR3 length: 16; CDR3 protein: CASSLWTSGRGETQYF
D gene: TRBD1; V gene: TRBV19; CDR3 length: 19; CDR3 protein: CASSRMTWTGGFSNQPQHF
D gene: TRBD2; V gene: TRBV30; CDR3 length: 15; CDR3 protein: CAWAGLATRTDTQYF
D gene: NA; V gene: TRBV15; CDR3 length: 15; CDR3 protein: CATSRRRDLNTEAFF
D gene: TRBD1; V gene: TRBV28; CDR3 length: 18; CDR3 protein: CASSSTGGLSYSNQPQHF
D gene: TRBD1; V gene: TRBV7-8; CDR3 length: 13; CDR3 protein: CASSPDRGHGYTF
D gene: TRBD2; V gene: TRBV6-5; CDR3 length: 15; CDR3 protein: CASSLLATNTGELFF
D gene: TRBD2; V gene: TRBV30; CDR3 length: 15; CDR3 protein: CAWSLTSGRTDTQYF
D gene: TRBD1; V gene: TRBV5-1; CDR3 length: 16; CDR3 protein: CASSLTGGETIDTQYF
D gene: TRBD1; V gene: TRBV9; CDR3 length: 16; CDR3 protein: CASSVGGQDGTETQYF
D gene: TRBD1; V gene: TRBV28; CDR3 length: 14; CDR3 protein: CASSQPAGGRGYTF
D gene: NA; V gene: TRBV20-1; CDR3 length: 11; CDR3 protein: CSAHGGEKLFF
D gene: NA; V gene: TRBV6-5; CDR3 length: 15; CDR3 protein: CASSYSEGINSPLHF
D gene: TRBD2; V gene: TRBV7-3; CDR3 length: 13; CDR3 protein: CASSLGLDYEQYF
D gene: TRBD1; V gene: TRBV11-2; CDR3 length: 17; CDR3 protein: CASSLSWTGIDTDTQYF
D gene: TRBD1; V gene: TRBV10-3; CDR3 length: 13; CDR3 protein: CAIKGTGNTEAFF
D gene: TRBD2; V gene: TRBV28; CDR3 length: 14; CDR3 protein: CASSTSGVGDTQYF
D gene: TRBD1; V gene: TRBV12-5; CDR3 length: 13; CDR3 protein: CASGPGQGTGYTF
D gene: NA; V gene: TRBV24-1; CDR3 length: 16; CDR3 protein: CATGGGPGTNTGELFF
D gene: NA; V gene: TRBV7-2; CDR3 length: 17; CDR3 protein: CASSPRGGGLSGNTIYF
D gene: TRBD2; V gene: TRBV7-2; CDR3 length: 15; CDR3 protein: CASSIGLAGLNEQFF
D gene: TRBD2; V gene: TRBV19; CDR3 length: 14; CDR3 protein: CASSIFGGGPEQYF
D gene: NA; V gene: TRBV5-1; CDR3 length: 13; CDR3 protein: CASSLNQGYEQYF
D gene: TRBD1; V gene: TRBV5-1; CDR3 length: 16; CDR3 protein: CASSLQQGAGTGELFF
D gene: TRBD2; V gene: TRBV2; CDR3 length: 15; CDR3 protein: CASSGSSGLQETQYF
D gene: NA; V gene: TRBV2; CDR3 length: 15; CDR3 protein: CASSEMGADYLPQHF
D gene: TRBD2; V gene: TRBV6-2/TRBV6-3; CDR3 length: 16; CDR3 protein: CASSSGLAGVNNEQFF
D gene: TRBD1; V gene: TRBV3-1/TRBV3-2; CDR3 length: 15; CDR3 protein: CASSPPGQVGYGYTF
D gene: NA; V gene: TRBV2; CDR3 length: 12; CDR3 protein: CASSEEQRAEFF
D gene: NA; V gene: TRBV2; CDR3 length: 13; CDR3 protein: CASSEGSGWEQYF